The clone carrying this TCR beta chain came up once. Germline V gene lookup returns CDR1 MGHRA and CDR2 YSYEKL. J gave up 10 bases and V 0 bases, and 13 bases lay outside the gene matches. This CDR3 region has 16 residues. The record originates from a study of long-term antiretroviral therapy in people with HIV. Researchers report immunoSEQ v3.0 was run at survey level. Using immunoSEQ multiplex PCR, the repertoire was profiled, and TCRdb retains in-frame clones only, with some absent. The sample lists 25,000 to 35,000 clones, around 93% occurring once. The receptor was isolated from a man between 45 and 60 years old with HIV. The rearrangement uses TRBV4-1 and TRBJ1-2; 8 bases are shared with TRBD1. The sample here was unsorted PBMCs, taken approximately 7.4 years after starting antiretroviral therapy. The CDR3 sequence: CASSQDHRGQADFYTF. In DNA, the CDR3 is TGCGCCAGCAGCCAAGATCATCGGGGACAGGCGGACTTCTACACCTTC.